These 20 T cell receptor beta chains were sequenced from one sample in a study of glioma-infiltrating T cells after dendritic cell vaccination. The assay was immunoSEQ multiplex PCR, and TCRdb's table has in-frame clones only and misses some. The sample contains fewer than 110,000 clones, roughly 80% of which appear only once. The input for sequencing was blood, taken before dendritic cell vaccination. The receptors were sampled from a human donor with glioblastoma.

This clone was detected once. V gene TRBV7-9 combines with J gene TRBJ2-3, with 10 positions matching TRBD2. V was pared by 3 bases and J by 0 bases, with 9 bases of the junction left unmatched. From germline, CDR1 is SEHNR and CDR2 FQNEAQ (reference sequence). The CDR3 sequence is 18 residues long. CDR3 region: CASSFLAGDLSSTDTQYF. Here the CDR3 DNA reads TGTGCCAGCAGCTTCCTAGCGGGGGACCTTTCTAGCACAGATACGCAGTATTTT.

This clone was counted once. J is TRBJ1-6 and V is TRBV5-1; D perhaps matches TRBD1 (5 bases). Germline V lookup: CDR1 SGHRS, CDR2 YFSETQ. The CDR3 has 14 amino acids. Trimming pared 2 bases from V and 6 bases from J, leaving 9 bases between. The CDR3 is CASSLRQPNSPLHF. The CDR3 nucleotides are TGCGCCAGCAGCTTACGACAGCCTAATTCACCCCTCCACTTT. Using reference TRBV5-1 and TRBJ1-6 for the parts outside the CDR3, the full variable domain is KAGVTQTPRYLIKTRGQQVTLSCSPISGHRSVSWYQQTPGQGLQFLFEYFSETQRNKGNFPGRFSGRQFSNSRSEMNVSTLELGDSALYLCASSLRQPNSPLHFGNGTRLTVT.

DNA for the CDR3: TGTGCCATCAGTGGCGGGGACGAGCAGTACTTC. Translating it yields CAISGGDEQYF. The chain links TRBV10-3 to TRBJ2-7; perhaps TRBD2 as D (6 bases). Germline CDR1 ENHRY, CDR2 SYGVKD. The CDR3 covers 11 residues. Trimming stripped 4 bases from V and 5 bases from J, with 6 bases between.

This clone has a single count. The J gene is TRBJ2-5, the V gene TRBV5-1; 16 bases map to TRBD2. V dropped 3 bases and J dropped 5; count of bases not matched to a gene: 10. The CDR3 sequence is 18 residues long. Germline CDR1 is SGHRS and CDR2 is YFSETQ. The CDR3 protein is CASSSGLAGGPVAETQYF. DNA of the CDR3: TGCGCCAGCAGCTCGGGACTAGCGGGGGGGCCGGTGGCGGAGACCCAGTACTTC. Based on the CDR3 plus reference TRBV5-1 and TRBJ2-5, the full variable domain is KAGVTQTPRYLIKTRGQQVTLSCSPISGHRSVSWYQQTPGQGLQFLFEYFSETQRNKGNFPGRFSGRQFSNSRSEMNVSTLELGDSALYLCASSSGLAGGPVAETQYFGPGTRLLVL.

This clone has only one observation. The CDR3 coding sequence is TGTGCCAGCAGTTGGGGCAGGGAAGCTGAAGCTTTCTTT. Encoded protein: CASSWGREAEAFF. The gene calls are TRBV27 and TRBJ1-1; D possibly corresponds to TRBD1 (5 bases). The CDR3 has 13 amino acids. V gave up 4 bases and J gave up 6 bases, with 12 bases separating them. Germline V gene lookup returns CDR1 MNHEY and CDR2 SMNVEV (reference sequence).

V is TRBV19 and J is TRBJ1-2, with 7 positions matching TRBD1. Unmatched junction bases numbered 7, after V lost 4 bases and J lost 5 bases. Per germline, CDR1 LNHDA and CDR2 SQIVND (reference sequence). This CDR3 region has 14 residues. The CDR3 is CASSTLNRGYGYTF. CDR3 coding DNA: TGTGCCAGTAGTACTCTAAACAGGGGATATGGCTACACCTTC.

V gene TRBV5-1 combines with J gene TRBJ2-7, with D unclear. The CDR3 contains 12 residues. Germline CDR1 SGHRS, CDR2 YFSETQ. V was pared by 6 bases and J by 12 bases, with 19 bases between. CDR3 protein: CASTGQEPPSYF. The CDR3 DNA follows: TGCGCCAGCACTGGGCAGGAACCTCCTTCGTACTTC.

The chain links TRBV20-1 to TRBJ1-5, with 8 bases fitting TRBD1. The V gene's germline CDR1 is DFQATT and CDR2 SNEGSKA (reference sequence). The CDR3 covers 11 residues. V shed 6 bases and J 11 bases; nucleotides not matched to a gene: 6. As DNA, the CDR3 is TGCAGTGCCACCGGGACAGGAGCCCAGCATTTT. It translates to CSATGTGAQHF.

The chain joins TRBV28 to TRBJ2-2; TRBD1 is a possible D gene (6 bases). With 6 bases removed from V and 6 bases from J, the gap between germline ends came to 14 bases. This CDR3 has 14 amino acids. The germline V gene encodes CDR1 MDHEN and CDR2 SYDVKM. CDR3 region: CASSLGRGSGELFF. In DNA, the CDR3 is TGTGCCAGCAGCCTGGGCAGGGGATCCGGGGAGCTGTTTTTT.

V gene TRBV7-9 combines with J gene TRBJ2-2; 11 bases are shared with TRBD2. The CDR3 extends over 17 amino acids. The trim removed 5 bases at V and 4 bases at J, leaving 9 bases unmatched. Per germline, CDR1 SEHNR and CDR2 FQNEAQ (reference sequence). DNA of the CDR3: TGTGCCAGCAGCCCCTCCTTAGCGGGGGGGATCACCGGGGAGCTGTTTTTT. Its translation is CASSPSLAGGITGELFF.

The rearrangement joins TRBV9 to TRBJ2-7; 9 bases map to TRBD2. The V gene end was trimmed by 4 bases and the J gene end by 3 bases; junction bases not matched to a gene: 8. Germline V gene lookup returns CDR1 SGDLS and CDR2 YYNGEE. This CDR3 has 15 amino acids. The DNA for the CDR3 is TGTGCCAGCAGCCCTCAACTAGCGGGTCTCTACGAGCAGTACTTC. Protein sequence: CASSPQLAGLYEQYF.

The chain couples TRBV30 to TRBJ1-1; TRBD1 might be the D (6 bases). There are 11 residues in the CDR3. In germline, CDR1 is GTSNPN, CDR2 SVGIG (reference sequence). Trimming took off 5 bases at V and 6 bases at J, with 10 bases between the two ends. The CDR3 DNA reads as TGTGCCTGGGGACGGACAGCTGAAGCTTTCTTT. This translates into CAWGRTAEAFF.

The genes are TRBV18 and TRBJ1-1; no reliable D call. CDR3 length: 16 amino acids. Trimming pared 0 bases from V and 3 bases from J, leaving 14 bases between. Looked up from germline, CDR1 is KGHSH and CDR2 is LQKENI. The CDR3 spells CASSPPPALADTEAFF. As DNA, the CDR3 is TGTGCCAGCTCACCACCGCCGGCATTAGCGGACACTGAAGCTTTCTTT.

J is TRBJ1-2 and V is TRBV21-1; TRBD1, the table's D call, was not compared with the DNA. TRBV21-1 is a listed pseudogene. The CDR3 spans 16 residues. The CDR3, as DNA: TGTGCCAGCAGCAAAACATGGGACAGGGGGGCCCCCGGCTACACCTTC. It yields the protein CASSKTWDRGAPGYTF.

The chain carries TRBV6-1 and TRBJ1-5; D is unresolved. The CDR3 spans 16 residues. The V end lost 1 base, the J end lost 0 bases, and 10 bases lay between the germline ends. Germline loops: CDR1 MNHNS, CDR2 SASEGT. CDR3 in DNA: TGTGCCAGCAGTGAAGATCACGGTAATAGCAATCAGCCCCAGCATTTT. Amino acids: CASSEDHGNSNQPQHF.

The chain employs TRBV9 and TRBJ2-1; TRBD2 is a possible D gene (5 bases). The CDR3 is 15 amino acids. The V end was cut by 3 bases, the J end by 6 bases, with 16 bases between. Germline V lookup: CDR1 SGDLS, CDR2 YYNGEE. The CDR3 is CASSDGLLGVNEQFF. CDR3 DNA: TGTGCCAGCAGCGACGGACTCCTCGGGGTCAATGAGCAGTTCTTC. Using reference TRBV9 and TRBJ2-1 for the parts outside the CDR3, the full variable domain is DSGVTQTPKHLITATGQRVTLRCSPRSGDLSVYWYQQSLDQGLQFLIQYYNGEERAKGNILERFSAQQFPDLHSELNLSSLELGDSALYFCASSDGLLGVNEQFFGPGTRLTVL.

Turning to this clone: At one end, the junction sequence differs from germline, possibly due to a read error. The chain links TRBV7-7 to TRBJ2-7, with 9 bases fitting TRBD1. The CDR3 has 15 amino acids. CDR1 and CDR2 (germline): SSHAT, FNYEAQ (reference sequence). The CDR3 sequence is CASSLGTGSIYEQYF. The CDR3 DNA is TGTGCTAGCAGCTTGGGGACAGGGAGTATTTACGAGCAGTACTTC.

The chain links TRBV5-5 to TRBJ1-2; D unclear. V was shortened by 1 base and J by 0 bases, with 10 bases between the two germline ends. The CDR3 is 15 residues long. CDR1 and CDR2 from the germline V gene are SGHKS and YYEKEE (reference sequence). CDR3 protein: CASSLSGPPNYGYTF. CDR3 bases: TGTGCCAGCAGCTTGAGCGGGCCTCCTAACTATGGCTACACCTTC.

The chain employs TRBV29-1 and TRBJ1-1; TRBD1 matches 7 bases. This CDR3 comprises 13 residues. Germline assignment: CDR1 SQVTM and CDR2 ANQGSEA. The V segment lost 5 bases and the J segment 1 base; nucleotides outside the gene matches: 4. Here the CDR3 reads CSVPGTANTEAFF. CDR3 nucleotide sequence: TGCAGCGTTCCCGGGACAGCGAACACTGAAGCTTTCTTT.

J is TRBJ2-7 and V is TRBV6-5; 7 bases map to TRBD1. The junction had 7 bases not matched to a gene; V was cut back by 5 bases and J by 0 bases. This CDR3 has 15 residues. CDR1 and CDR2 from the germline V gene are MNHEY and SVGAGI. The CDR3 DNA is TGTGCCAGCAGTCCCGGACAGGACAGCTCCTACGAGCAGTACTTC. Its protein is CASSPGQDSSYEQYF.